One sample yielded the 10 T cell receptor beta chains listed below, sequenced in a study of cytomegalovirus exposure and HLA in healthy donors (TCRdb year 2017). Library preparation employed the immunoSEQ multiplex PCR assay. For the multiplex PCR, a mixture combining 60 forward primers for TCR Vbeta segments and 13 reverse primers for TCR Jbeta segments was used. What TCRdb holds here is the immuneACCESS table cut down to in-frame rearrangements. Part of the clones is not present; checked against another copy, under half of the missing clones reflect an unresolved V gene, and the others are unexplained. This sample comprises around 75,000 clones, approximately 80% of them detected only once. Clones ranked in the top ten supply approximately 3.4% of the sample. Sequenced sample: PBMCs. Receptor source: a man aged 35 to 55 in good health and CMV-seronegative.

About this clone itself: One end of the junction does not line up with germline, which may come from a read error. The chain joins TRBV7-9 to TRBJ2-7; D perhaps matches TRBD1 (6 bases). The V gene's germline CDR1 is SEHNR and CDR2 FQNEAQ (reference sequence). The CDR3 length is 14 residues. In nucleotides, the CDR3 is TGTTCCAGCAGCTTACGTCGGGACAACTACGAGCAGTACTTC. This gives the protein CSSSLRRDNYEQYF.

The gene calls are TRBV7-2 and TRBJ1-1, with D hard to call. Germline V gives CDR1 SGHTA, CDR2 FQGNSA. CDR3 length: 12 amino acids. V gave up 3 bases and J gave up 7 bases, with 9 bases separating them. Here the CDR3 DNA reads TGTGCCAGCAGCTTTTACAGCATTGAAGCTTTCTTT. As protein: CASSFYSIEAFF.

The J gene is TRBJ1-5, the V gene TRBV27, with 8 bases fitting TRBD1. The CDR3 loop spans 14 amino acids. Germline values: CDR1 MNHEY, CDR2 SMNVEV (reference sequence). The V gene end was trimmed by 4 bases and the J gene end by 6 bases; junction bases not matched to a gene: 5. CDR3 sequence (DNA): TGTGCCAGCAGTTCGGGACAGGTGCTTCAGCCCCAGCATTTT. It codes for CASSSGQVLQPQHF.

The V gene is TRBV6-1, the J gene TRBJ2-5; possible D gene TRBD2, 6 bases. The end of the DNA aligns better with TRBJ2-7, so the J call may be wrong. Per germline, CDR1 MNHNS and CDR2 SASEGT. The CDR3 runs to 12 residues. The CDR3 DNA follows: TGTGCCAGCAGGGGACTTATCTACGAGCAGTACTTC. This gives the protein CASRGLIYEQYF.

V usage is TRBV18 and J usage is TRBJ1-1, with D perhaps matching TRBD1 (6 bases). With 6 bases removed from V and 2 bases from J, the gap between germline ends came to 13 bases. Per germline, CDR1 KGHSH and CDR2 LQKENI. CDR3 length: 14 amino acids. The CDR3: CASSQGGANTEAFF. CDR3 DNA: TGTGCCAGCTCTCAAGGGGGGGCAAACACTGAAGCTTTCTTT.

This clone was seen a single time. The chain couples TRBV19 to TRBJ2-2; tentative D call: TRBD2 (6 bases). CDR1 is LNHDA, CDR2 SQIVND, per germline (reference sequence). This CDR3 region has 15 residues. V shed 3 bases and J shed 5 bases, with 13 bases lying between them. Here the CDR3 reads CASSMPGRRTGELFF. The CDR3 coding sequence is TGTGCCAGTAGTATGCCAGGGAGGAGGACCGGGGAGCTGTTTTTT.

The V call is TRBV6-5, the J call TRBJ1-2, with D unresolved. Looked up from germline, CDR1 is MNHEY and CDR2 is SVGAGI. The CDR3 covers 11 residues. V lost 6 bases and J 4 bases, leaving 6 bases between the germline ends. This CDR3 is CASRRGYGYTF. Here the CDR3 DNA reads TGTGCCAGCAGGAGAGGCTATGGCTACACCTTC.

The J gene is TRBJ2-7, the V gene TRBV6-1, with TRBD1 identical over 7 bases. The CDR3 spans 13 residues. Germline V gene data show CDR1 as MNHNS and CDR2 as SASEGT. The V segment lost 6 bases and the J segment 1 base; nucleotides outside the gene matches: 3. CDR3 amino acids: CASRRQGSYEQYF. Written as DNA, the CDR3 is TGTGCCAGCAGACGACAGGGTTCCTACGAGCAGTACTTC.

The chain recombines TRBV5-8 with TRBJ2-6; tentatively, D is TRBD1 (6 bases). V lost 0 bases and J lost 0, with 10 bases in between. CDR1 and CDR2 (germline): SGHTS, YDEGEE. This CDR3 is built from 17 residues. CDR3 region: CASSLGQAGSGANVLTF. The DNA for the CDR3 is TGTGCCAGCAGCTTGGGACAGGCAGGCTCTGGGGCCAACGTCCTGACTTTC. The variable domain in full, with the rest retrieved from reference TRBV5-8 and TRBJ2-6, is EAGVTQSPTHLIKTRGQQATLRCSPISGHTSVYWYQQALGLGLQFLLWYDEGEERNRGNFPPRFSGRQFPNYSSELNVNALELEDSALYLCASSLGQAGSGANVLTFGAGSRLTVL.

The V call is TRBV30, the J call TRBJ2-3; D remains unclear. This CDR3 contains 11 residues. The germline V gene has CDR1 GTSNPN and CDR2 SVGIG (reference sequence). V lost 0 bases, J lost 6 bases, and 4 bases lay in between. The CDR3 region is CAWSVSDTQYF. CDR3 coding DNA: TGTGCCTGGAGTGTATCGGATACGCAGTATTTT.